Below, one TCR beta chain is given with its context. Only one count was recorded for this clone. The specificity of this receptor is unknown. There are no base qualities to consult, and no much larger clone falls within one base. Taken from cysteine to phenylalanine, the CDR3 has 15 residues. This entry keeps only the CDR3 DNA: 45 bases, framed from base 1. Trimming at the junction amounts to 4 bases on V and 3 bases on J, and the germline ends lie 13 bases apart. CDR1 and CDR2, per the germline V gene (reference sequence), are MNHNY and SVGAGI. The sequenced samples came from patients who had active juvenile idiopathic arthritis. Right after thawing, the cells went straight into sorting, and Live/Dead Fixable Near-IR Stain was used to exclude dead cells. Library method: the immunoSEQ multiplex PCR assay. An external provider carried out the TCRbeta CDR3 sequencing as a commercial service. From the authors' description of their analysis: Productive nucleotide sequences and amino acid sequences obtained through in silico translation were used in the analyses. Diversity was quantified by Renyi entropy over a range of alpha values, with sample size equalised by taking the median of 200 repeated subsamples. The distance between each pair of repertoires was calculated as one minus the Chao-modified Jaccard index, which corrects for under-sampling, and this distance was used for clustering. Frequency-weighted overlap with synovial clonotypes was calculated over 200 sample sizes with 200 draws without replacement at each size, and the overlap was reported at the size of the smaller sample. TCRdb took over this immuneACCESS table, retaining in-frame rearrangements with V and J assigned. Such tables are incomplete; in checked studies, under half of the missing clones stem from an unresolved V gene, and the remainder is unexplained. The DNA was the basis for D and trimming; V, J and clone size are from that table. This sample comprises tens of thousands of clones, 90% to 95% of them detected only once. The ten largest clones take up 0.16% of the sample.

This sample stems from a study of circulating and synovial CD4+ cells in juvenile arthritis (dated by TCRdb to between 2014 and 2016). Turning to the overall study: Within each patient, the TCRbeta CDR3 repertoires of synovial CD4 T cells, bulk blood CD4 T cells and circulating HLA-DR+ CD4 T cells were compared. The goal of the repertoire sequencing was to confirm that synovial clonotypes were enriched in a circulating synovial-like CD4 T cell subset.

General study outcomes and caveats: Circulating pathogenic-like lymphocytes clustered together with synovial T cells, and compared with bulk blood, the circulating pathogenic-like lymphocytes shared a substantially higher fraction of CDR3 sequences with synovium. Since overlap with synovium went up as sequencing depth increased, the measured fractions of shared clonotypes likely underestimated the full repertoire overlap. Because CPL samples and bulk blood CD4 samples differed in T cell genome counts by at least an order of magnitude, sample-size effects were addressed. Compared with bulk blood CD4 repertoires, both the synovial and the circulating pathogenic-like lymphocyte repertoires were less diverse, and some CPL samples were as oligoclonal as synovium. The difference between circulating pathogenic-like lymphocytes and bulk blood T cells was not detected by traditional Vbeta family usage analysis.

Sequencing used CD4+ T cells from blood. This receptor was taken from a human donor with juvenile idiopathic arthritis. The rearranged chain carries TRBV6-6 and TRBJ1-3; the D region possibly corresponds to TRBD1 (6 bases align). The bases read TGTGCCAGCAGTTTTGAACAGGGATTTGGAAACACCATATATTTT. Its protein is CASSFEQGFGNTIYF.